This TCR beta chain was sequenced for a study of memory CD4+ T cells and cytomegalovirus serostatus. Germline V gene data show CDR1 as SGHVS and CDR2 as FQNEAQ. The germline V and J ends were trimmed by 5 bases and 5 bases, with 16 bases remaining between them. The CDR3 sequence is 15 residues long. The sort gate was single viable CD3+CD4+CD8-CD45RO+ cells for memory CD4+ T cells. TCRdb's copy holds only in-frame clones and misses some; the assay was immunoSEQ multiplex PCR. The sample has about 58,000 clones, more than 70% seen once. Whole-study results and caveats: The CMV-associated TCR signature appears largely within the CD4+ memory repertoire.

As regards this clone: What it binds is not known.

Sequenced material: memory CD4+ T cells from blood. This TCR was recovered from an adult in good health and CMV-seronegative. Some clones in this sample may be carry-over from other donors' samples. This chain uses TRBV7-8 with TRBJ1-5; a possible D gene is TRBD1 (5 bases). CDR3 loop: CASSPPREAYQPQHF. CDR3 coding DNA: TGTGCCAGCAGCCCGCCCAGGGAAGCATATCAGCCCCAGCATTTT.